Given below is one T cell receptor beta chain in context. The sample comes from a study of T cells in Graves' hyperthyroidism and ophthalmopathy. Authors of the study amplified TCR beta CDR3 regions from RNA transcripts. First-round RT-PCR of the TCR CDR3 relied on the HTBI primer set. TCRdb analysed the multiplex PCR reads with MiXCR anew, one entry per CDR3 protein. The table has hundreds of thousands of distinct CDR3 sequences, less than 25% seen once. Material: blood. This receptor was identified in a man aged 30 to 45 with Graves' ophthalmopathy.

CDR3 loop: CASTVGTGELFF. Here the CDR3 DNA reads TGTGCCAGCACGGTAGGAACCGGGGAGCTGTTTTTT. The chain has TRBV6-1 and TRBJ2-2; D remains ambiguous. Trimming took 7 bases from V and 5 from J, leaving 8 bases between them. From germline, CDR1 is MNHNS and CDR2 SASEGT. There are 12 residues in the CDR3.